This TCR beta chain comes out of a study of cytomegalovirus exposure and HLA in healthy donors. Study-wide results and caveats: Later analysis suggested links between common viral pathogens and several top significant clusters. A later analysis found that most CMV-associated TCR beta chains appeared HLA-restricted. Investigators reported 150 to 200 TCR beta chains as tied to cytomegalovirus.

Note on this clone: Its target is not known.

The study ran its PCR with 60 Vbeta and 13 Jbeta primers. Assay used: immunoSEQ multiplex PCR; TCRdb lists only in-frame clones, some missing. This table has around 270,000 clones, roughly 80% appearing once. The germline CDR1 and CDR2 sequences are SGHVS and FQNEAQ. This CDR3 is 17 amino acids long. The V end was cut by 1 base, the J end by 2 bases, with 15 bases between. The J gene is TRBJ1-5, the V gene TRBV7-8, with D perhaps TRBD1 (6 bases). This sequence originates from a girl aged 2-10 years in good health and CMV-seronegative. The sequencing sample was made of PBMCs. CDR3 DNA: TGTGCCAGCAGCTTAGTATCACAGGGAAGTGGCAATCAGCCCCAGCATTTT. Its protein product is CASSLVSQGSGNQPQHF.